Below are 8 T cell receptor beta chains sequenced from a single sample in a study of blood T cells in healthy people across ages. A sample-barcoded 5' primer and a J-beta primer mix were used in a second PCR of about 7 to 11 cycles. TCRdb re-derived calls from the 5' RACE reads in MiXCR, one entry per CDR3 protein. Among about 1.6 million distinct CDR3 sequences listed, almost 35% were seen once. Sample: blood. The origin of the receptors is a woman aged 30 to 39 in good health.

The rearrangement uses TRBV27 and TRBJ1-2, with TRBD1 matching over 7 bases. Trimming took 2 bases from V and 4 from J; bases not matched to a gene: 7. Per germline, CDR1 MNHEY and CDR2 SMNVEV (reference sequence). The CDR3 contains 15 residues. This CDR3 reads CASSLKGQSSYGYTF. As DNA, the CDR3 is TGTGCCAGCAGTTTAAAGGGACAGTCTTCCTATGGCTACACCTTC.

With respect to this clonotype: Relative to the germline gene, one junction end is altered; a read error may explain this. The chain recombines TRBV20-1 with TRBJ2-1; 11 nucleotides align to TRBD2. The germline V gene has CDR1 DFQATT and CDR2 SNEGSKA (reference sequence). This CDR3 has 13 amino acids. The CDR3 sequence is CRVLAGGYNEQLF. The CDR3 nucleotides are TGCAGGGTCCTAGCGGGAGGTTACAATGAGCAGCTCTTC.

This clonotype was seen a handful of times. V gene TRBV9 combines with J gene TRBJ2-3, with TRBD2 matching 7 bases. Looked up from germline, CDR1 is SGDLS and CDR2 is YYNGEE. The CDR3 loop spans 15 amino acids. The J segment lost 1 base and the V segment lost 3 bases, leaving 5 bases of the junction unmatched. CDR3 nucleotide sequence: TGTGCCAGCAGCGGGACTAGTGAGGGCACAGATACGCAGTATTTT. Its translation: CASSGTSEGTDTQYF.

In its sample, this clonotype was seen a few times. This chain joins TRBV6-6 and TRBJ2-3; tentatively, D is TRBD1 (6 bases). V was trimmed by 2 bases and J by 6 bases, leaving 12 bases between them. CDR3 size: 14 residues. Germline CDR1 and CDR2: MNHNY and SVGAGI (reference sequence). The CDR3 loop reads CASSYGAGEDTQYF. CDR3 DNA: TGTGCCAGCAGTTACGGGGCAGGGGAGGATACGCAGTATTTT.

This chain's CDR3 is CASSPALVGRTGIQYF. The CDR3 nucleotides read TGCGCCAGCAGCCCAGCATTGGTGGGACGTACGGGCATTCAGTACTTC. The J gene is TRBJ2-4, the V gene TRBV5-1; perhaps D is TRBD1 or TRBD2 (5 bases each). Germline lookup yields CDR1 SGHRS and CDR2 YFSETQ. The V and J ends lost 4 bases and 9 bases respectively, with 23 bases between them. The CDR3 consists of 16 residues.

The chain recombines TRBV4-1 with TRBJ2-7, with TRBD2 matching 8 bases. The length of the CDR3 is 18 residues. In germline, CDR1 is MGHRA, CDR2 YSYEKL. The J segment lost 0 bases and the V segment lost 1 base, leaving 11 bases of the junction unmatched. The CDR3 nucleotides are TGCGCCAGCAGCCAAGTCACTAGCGGATCCTCTTTCTCCTACGAGCAGTACTTC. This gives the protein CASSQVTSGSSFSYEQYF.

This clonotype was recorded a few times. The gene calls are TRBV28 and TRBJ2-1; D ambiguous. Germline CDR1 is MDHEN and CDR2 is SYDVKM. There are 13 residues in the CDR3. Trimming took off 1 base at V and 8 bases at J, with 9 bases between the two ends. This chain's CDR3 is CASSLSSNDEQFF. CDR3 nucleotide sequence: TGTGCCAGCAGTTTATCTAGTAACGATGAGCAGTTCTTC.

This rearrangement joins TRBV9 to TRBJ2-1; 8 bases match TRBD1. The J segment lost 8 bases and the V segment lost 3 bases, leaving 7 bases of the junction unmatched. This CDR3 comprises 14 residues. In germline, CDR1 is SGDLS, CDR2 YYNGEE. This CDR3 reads CASSGQGTWDEQFF. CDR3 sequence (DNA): TGTGCCAGCAGCGGACAGGGGACCTGGGATGAGCAGTTCTTC.